Shown below are 12 T cell receptor beta chains from a single sample sequenced in a study of T cells in Graves' hyperthyroidism and ophthalmopathy. The investigators amplified TCR beta CDR3 regions from RNA transcripts. In the first-round RT-PCR of the TCR CDR3, the HTBI primer set was used. Via MiXCR, TCRdb re-called the multiplex PCR reads, giving one row per CDR3 protein. The repertoire consists of 480,000 or so distinct CDR3 sequences, with around 50% occurring once and the leading ten covering about 45%. Source material: peripheral blood or thyroid tissue (not recorded which). The source is an adult woman with Graves' disease, either hyperthyroidism or ophthalmopathy (not recorded which).

The chain is built from TRBV12-3 or TRBV12-4 and TRBJ2-2; perhaps TRBD2 as D (6 bases). V was cut by 8 bases and J by 7 bases, with 14 bases left in between. The CDR3 has 13 amino acids. The CDR3 sequence is CASLGQGGGELFF. DNA of the CDR3: TGTGCCAGCTTGGGGCAGGGAGGCGGGGAGCTGTTTTTT.

The chain employs TRBV7-2 and TRBJ2-2; D remains unclear. Trimming cost V 1 base and J 6 bases, with 9 bases left between them. Germline V lookup: CDR1 SGHTA, CDR2 FQGNSA. This CDR3 has 14 residues. In DNA, the CDR3 is TGTGCCAGCAGCTTAGGAGTTACCGCCGGGGAGCTGTTTTTT. It translates to CASSLGVTAGELFF.

The rearrangement uses TRBV20-1 and TRBJ2-7, with D possibly TRBD2 on 6 matching bases. Germline CDR1 and CDR2: DFQATT and SNEGSKA (reference sequence). With 3 bases removed from V and 0 bases from J, the gap between germline ends came to 12 bases. The CDR3 has 14 residues. The CDR3 DNA reads as TGCAGTGCTAGGGCCATAGCGGTCTCCTACGAGCAGTACTTC. This encodes CSARAIAVSYEQYF.

About this clonotype: Being one base from a much bigger clone, this may be a read error. Without the conserved terminal phenylalanine or tryptophan, this CDR3 likely stems from a read error. This rearrangement joins TRBV2 to TRBJ2-7; TRBD1 matches 11 bases. The CDR3 loop spans 14 amino acids. The J segment lost 3 bases and the V segment lost 7 bases, leaving 5 bases of the junction unmatched. Germline V gene data show CDR1 as SNHLY and CDR2 as FYNNEI. The CDR3 reads CASTSGTGGYEQYL. The CDR3 nucleotides read TGTGCCAGCACCTCCGGGACAGGGGGCTACGAGCAGTACCTC.

V usage is TRBV7-9 and J usage is TRBJ1-1; possibly TRBD1 for D (5 bases). CDR1 and CDR2 from the germline V gene are SEHNR and FQNEAQ (reference sequence). The germline V and J ends were trimmed by 5 bases and 1 base, with 11 bases remaining between them. There are 14 residues in the CDR3. The CDR3 region has the DNA TGTGCCAGCAGCCACCGGGACCAGAACACTGAAGCTTTCTTT. It translates to CASSHRDQNTEAFF. Full variable domain (missing parts from reference TRBV7-9 and TRBJ1-1): DTGVSQNPRHKITKRGQNVTFRCDPISEHNRLYWYRQTLGQGPEFLTYFQNEAQLEKSRLLSDRFSAERPKGSFSTLEIQRTEQGDSAMYLCASSHRDQNTEAFFGQGTRLTVV.

The rearrangement joins TRBV12-3 or TRBV12-4 to TRBJ1-1; 7 nucleotides agree with TRBD1. V was clipped by 4 bases and J by 10 bases; unmatched bases: 3. The CDR3 runs to 11 residues. Here the CDR3 DNA reads TGTGCCAGCAGTTACAGGGGAAGAGCTTTCTTT. Translation gives CASSYRGRAFF.

This clonotype was observed many times. The chain couples TRBV20-1 to TRBJ1-3; D not resolved. Trimming left V 4 bases short and J 6 bases short, with 13 bases between. This CDR3 has 13 amino acids. Germline V gene lookup returns CDR1 DFQATT and CDR2 SNEGSKA (reference sequence). CDR3 DNA sequence: TGCAGTGCTATGGATAGGGTAATAAACACCATATATTTT. It specifies CSAMDRVINTIYF.

In regard to this clonotype: One base away lies a much larger clone, so this may be a sequencing read error. The chain employs TRBV7-6 and TRBJ2-5; TRBD1 or TRBD2 may be the D gene (5 bases each). This CDR3 comprises 16 residues. Germline CDR1 is SGHVS and CDR2 is FNYEAQ. CDR3 coding DNA: TGTGCCAGCAGTTTGTGGGCCGGGACGTACCAAGAGGCCCAGTACTTC. It codes for CASSLWAGTYQEAQYF.

The sample holds many counts of this clonotype. CDR3 DNA: TGTGCCAGCAGTGAATCGGAGGTCAATCAGCCCCAGCATTTT. This translates into CASSESEVNQPQHF. V and J are TRBV2 and TRBJ1-5; the D is unclear. Germline V CDR1 and CDR2: SNHLY, FYNNEI. This CDR3 comprises 14 residues. The V gene lost 2 bases and the J gene lost 3 bases, with 8 bases spanning the gap.

The chain links TRBV7-7 to TRBJ2-7; 11 nucleotides match TRBD1. The CDR3 sequence is 14 residues long. With 6 bases clipped from V and 6 bases from J, the junction kept 7 bases outside the gene matches. Germline CDR1 reads SSHAT; CDR2 reads FNYEAQ (reference sequence). The CDR3 reads CASRERTGGLEQYF. The CDR3 region has the DNA TGTGCCAGCAGAGAGAGGACAGGGGGCCTCGAGCAGTACTTC.

This clonotype was observed a handful of times. The chain has TRBV29-1 and TRBJ1-2; D perhaps matches TRBD1 (6 bases). This CDR3 has 13 residues. V lost 3 bases and J 4 bases, leaving 12 bases between the germline ends. The germline V gene encodes CDR1 SQVTM and CDR2 ANQGSEA. The CDR3 DNA sequence: TGCAGCGTTGATGGGGGGGCCTCCTATGGCTACACCTTC. Its translation is CSVDGGASYGYTF.

The rearrangement uses TRBV7-2 and TRBJ1-1, with D tentatively TRBD1 (6 bases). This CDR3 has 16 amino acids. Germline V CDR1 and CDR2: SGHTA, FQGNSA. V was pared by 5 bases and J by 2 bases, with 18 bases between. Here the CDR3 reads CASSPGWTVSNTEAFF. The CDR3 DNA sequence: TGTGCCAGCAGCCCCGGGTGGACAGTTTCCAACACTGAAGCTTTCTTT.